This is a list of T cell receptor beta chains from one sample in a study of T-cell memory formation after mild COVID-19. TCRdb re-analysed the 5' RACE reads in MiXCR, keeping a single row per CDR3 protein. The repertoire consists of around 300,000 distinct CDR3 sequences, with about 13% occurring once and the leading ten covering about 20%. The sample consisted of PBMCs or a T cell subset sorted from them (not recorded which). The receptors were sampled from a man younger than 35 who had mild COVID-19 (a few samples of this study predate the infection). Cell type and time point are not known. The CDR3 runs from the conserved cysteine through the conserved F or W. Fields, in order: V gene, D gene, clone size, J gene, CDR3 protein, CDR3 DNA. The D gene is left open where the match is weak. The size of a clone is reported for some rows only, either as once, few or many, or as a class for expanded clones.

v_call: TRBV6-1
d_call: -
clone_size: few
j_call: TRBJ1-1
cdr3_aa: CASRPNKAGTEAFF
cdr3_nt: TGTGCCAGCAGGCCGAACAAGGCAGGCACTGAAGCTTTCTTT

v_call: TRBV12-3/TRBV12-4
d_call: -
clone_size: -
j_call: TRBJ2-1
cdr3_aa: CASSLGGVYNEQFF
cdr3_nt: TGTGCCAGCAGTTTAGGGGGGGTTTACAATGAGCAGTTCTTC

v_call: TRBV6-5
d_call: TRBD2
clone_size: -
j_call: TRBJ2-5
cdr3_aa: CASTAWGGRQETQYF
cdr3_nt: TGTGCCAGCACCGCATGGGGGGGACGCCAAGAGACCCAGTACTTC

v_call: TRBV7-2
d_call: -
clone_size: -
j_call: TRBJ1-2
cdr3_aa: CASSFGADPNYGYTF
cdr3_nt: TGTGCCAGCAGCTTCGGAGCGGACCCTAACTATGGCTACACCTTC

v_call: TRBV7-2
d_call: -
clone_size: few
j_call: TRBJ1-2
cdr3_aa: CASSIDPANYGYTF
cdr3_nt: TGTGCCAGCAGCATCGATCCGGCCAACTATGGCTACACCTTC

v_call: TRBV6-5
d_call: -
clone_size: many
j_call: TRBJ2-7
cdr3_aa: CASSYKGTPGGEQYF
cdr3_nt: TGTGCCAGCAGTTACAAAGGGACACCCGGGGGCGAGCAGTACTTC

v_call: TRBV2
d_call: TRBD2
clone_size: few
j_call: TRBJ2-1
cdr3_aa: CASSGRAGGRNEQFF
cdr3_nt: TGTGCCAGCAGCGGACGAGCGGGGGGGCGGAATGAGCAGTTCTTC

v_call: TRBV5-1
d_call: TRBD2
clone_size: -
j_call: TRBJ2-1
cdr3_aa: CASSPSGDGKNEQFF
cdr3_nt: TGCGCCAGCAGCCCCAGCGGGGACGGGAAGAATGAGCAGTTCTTC

v_call: TRBV7-8
d_call: -
clone_size: few
j_call: TRBJ2-1
cdr3_aa: CASSLASLAAYNEQFF
cdr3_nt: TGTGCCAGCAGCTTAGCCTCTCTTGCAGCCTACAATGAGCAGTTCTTC

v_call: TRBV7-9
d_call: TRBD1
clone_size: -
j_call: TRBJ1-1
cdr3_aa: CASSPLLDREITEAFF
cdr3_nt: TGTGCCAGCAGCCCGCTCCTAGACAGGGAGATTACTGAAGCTTTCTTT

v_call: TRBV3-1
d_call: -
clone_size: -
j_call: TRBJ2-2
cdr3_aa: CASSRGTGGELFF
cdr3_nt: TGTGCTAGCAGTCGGGGGACCGGCGGGGAGCTGTTTTTT

v_call: TRBV2
d_call: TRBD1
clone_size: many
j_call: TRBJ2-7
cdr3_aa: CASRPRSGGGYEQYF
cdr3_nt: TGTGCCAGCAGGCCCCGGTCAGGGGGCGGATACGAGCAGTACTTC

v_call: TRBV20-1
d_call: -
clone_size: -
j_call: TRBJ2-4
cdr3_aa: CSARGRAIAKNIQYF
cdr3_nt: TGCAGTGCCAGAGGCAGGGCAATAGCCAAAAACATTCAGTACTTC

v_call: TRBV5-6
d_call: -
clone_size: few
j_call: TRBJ2-1
cdr3_aa: CASVSYTRDEQFF
cdr3_nt: TGTGCCAGCGTCTCCTACACACGCGATGAGCAGTTCTTC

v_call: TRBV20-1
d_call: -
clone_size: many
j_call: TRBJ1-2
cdr3_aa: CSARGTAANYGYTF
cdr3_nt: TGCAGTGCTAGAGGGACGGCTGCTAACTATGGCTACACCTTC

v_call: TRBV7-9
d_call: -
clone_size: few
j_call: TRBJ2-1
cdr3_aa: CASHPIGEGSNEQFF
cdr3_nt: TGTGCCTCCCATCCAATAGGGGAAGGGTCCAATGAGCAGTTCTTC

v_call: TRBV27
d_call: -
clone_size: few
j_call: TRBJ1-6
cdr3_aa: CASTPGGRHNSPLHF
cdr3_nt: TGTGCCAGCACCCCTGGGGGTAGGCATAATTCACCCCTCCACTTT

v_call: TRBV20-1
d_call: -
clone_size: many
j_call: TRBJ2-3
cdr3_aa: CSARGGGGPTDTQYF
cdr3_nt: TGCAGTGCTAGAGGAGGAGGGGGACCCACAGATACGCAGTATTTT

v_call: TRBV11-2
d_call: -
clone_size: -
j_call: TRBJ2-5
cdr3_aa: CASSSRYAEGGTQYF
cdr3_nt: TGTGCCAGCAGCTCTCGATACGCAGAAGGTGGGACCCAGTACTTC

v_call: TRBV6-5
d_call: -
clone_size: -
j_call: TRBJ2-3
cdr3_aa: CASSYTGSSTDTQYF
cdr3_nt: TGTGCCAGCAGTTACACAGGGTCAAGCACAGATACGCAGTATTTT

v_call: TRBV5-1
d_call: -
clone_size: many
j_call: TRBJ2-2
cdr3_aa: CASSLVAENTGELFF
cdr3_nt: TGCGCCAGCAGCTTGGTGGCAGAGAACACCGGGGAGCTGTTTTTT

v_call: TRBV12-3/TRBV12-4
d_call: -
clone_size: many
j_call: TRBJ2-3
cdr3_aa: CASFTTDTDTQYF
cdr3_nt: TGTGCCAGCTTTACTACCGACACAGATACGCAGTATTTT

v_call: TRBV5-5
d_call: -
clone_size: -
j_call: TRBJ2-7
cdr3_aa: CASSYGQTTYEQYF
cdr3_nt: TGTGCCAGCAGCTACGGACAGACCACCTACGAGCAGTACTTC

v_call: TRBV5-1
d_call: -
clone_size: few
j_call: TRBJ1-6
cdr3_aa: CASSLTGWNNSPLHF
cdr3_nt: TGCGCCAGCAGCTTGACCGGGTGGAATAATTCACCCCTCCACTTT

v_call: TRBV12-3/TRBV12-4
d_call: -
clone_size: few
j_call: TRBJ1-1
cdr3_aa: CASSLSSFTLTRAFF
cdr3_nt: TGTGCCAGCAGTTTGAGTTCGTTTACACTGACTCGAGCTTTCTTT

v_call: TRBV5-5
d_call: -
clone_size: -
j_call: TRBJ1-4
cdr3_aa: CASSSGTKGEKLFF
cdr3_nt: TGTGCCAGCAGCTCCGGAACCAAAGGAGAAAAACTGTTTTTT

v_call: TRBV4-1
d_call: -
clone_size: -
j_call: TRBJ2-3
cdr3_aa: CASSPSMGRTDTQYF
cdr3_nt: TGCGCCAGCAGCCCCTCAATGGGGCGCACAGATACGCAGTATTTT